A selection of T cell receptor beta chains follows, all from one sample in a study of T cell responses to AZD1222 COVID-19 vaccine. The method was immunoSEQ multiplex PCR; TCRdb's version includes in-frame clones alone and lacks a portion of them. The top ten clones hold 1.5% to 2% of a sample with some 130,000 clones, around nine tenths of them seen once. This sample comprised peripheral blood, obtained on day 0 of AZD1222 vaccination. The receptors originated from an adult in good health. Both conserved end residues are part of each CDR3. Each record gives: CDR3 length, J gene, V gene, clone size, D gene, CDR3 DNA, CDR3 protein. D genes are given only for firm matches. Only part of the rows carry a size: once, few, many, or a class if the clone is expanded.

13 | TRBJ1-4 | TRBV4-2 | NA | NA | TGTGCCAGCAGCCGGGGCAGGGAAGGAAGACTGTTTTTT | CASSRGREGRLFF
16 | TRBJ2-7 | TRBV6-6 | NA | NA | TGTGCCAGCAGTTACTCGACTGGGTTAAGCTCCTACGAGCAGTACTTC | CASSYSTGLSSYEQYF
15 | TRBJ1-1 | TRBV5-8 | NA | TRBD1 | TGTGCCAGCAGCTTGGGGACCGGGACAGAGGTTGAAGCTTTCTTT | CASSLGTGTEVEAFF
17 | TRBJ2-5 | TRBV4-2 | NA | NA | TGTGCCAGCAGCCATCCCTCTCGGGGCGAAATCCAAGAGACCCAGTACTTC | CASSHPSRGEIQETQYF
14 | TRBJ2-1 | TRBV6-4 | few | NA | TGTGCCAGCACTCCCTCTCCAGGGGTGGGTGAGCAGTTCTTC | CASTPSPGVGEQFF
16 | TRBJ2-7 | TRBV5-1 | NA | NA | TGCGCCAGCAGCTTGGTTTCTGGGGCTATATCCTACGAGCAGTACTTC | CASSLVSGAISYEQYF
16 | TRBJ2-7 | TRBV7-2 | few | TRBD2 | TGTGCCAGCAGCTTAGGGACTAGCGGGCTCTCCTACGAGCAGTACTTC | CASSLGTSGLSYEQYF
15 | TRBJ2-7 | TRBV4-2 | NA | NA | TGTGCCAGCAGCCAAGAAGAGGACGGAGCCTACGAGCAGTACTTC | CASSQEEDGAYEQYF
16 | TRBJ2-3 | TRBV18 | once | TRBD2 | TGTGCCAGCTCACCTCTAAGAGCTAGCGGGAGTCATACGCAGTATTTT | CASSPLRASGSHTQYF
18 | TRBJ1-3 | TRBV10-3 | NA | NA | TGTGCCATCAGTGCCTCATCCGGGTCTATCTACTCTGGAAACACCATATATTTT | CAISASSGSIYSGNTIYF
20 | TRBJ1-3 | TRBV4-2 | NA | TRBD1 | TGTGCCAGCAGCCTAACGCTTGAACAGGGGTCAGGAGTTTCTGGAAACACCATATATTTT | CASSLTLEQGSGVSGNTIYF
14 | TRBJ1-2 | TRBV28 | NA | TRBD1 | TGTGCCAGCAGTTTGCCAGGGGGCAACTATGGCTACACCTTC | CASSLPGGNYGYTF
15 | TRBJ1-5 | TRBV2 | once | NA | TGTGCCAGCAGGGGAAGGGTAAGAAGCAATCAGCCCCAGCATTTT | CASRGRVRSNQPQHF
17 | TRBJ1-1 | TRBV12-1 | once | NA | TGTGCCAGCCCGGTGGGTACAGGGGATCCAGAAAACACTGAAGCTTTCTTT | CASPVGTGDPENTEAFF
14 | TRBJ1-1 | TRBV5-6 | NA | NA | TGTGCCAGCAGCTTGGGGCAGGGGACCACTGAAGCTTTCTTT | CASSLGQGTTEAFF
14 | TRBJ2-5 | TRBV18 | NA | TRBD2 | TGTGCCAGCTCACCCCGACTAGCGGTAGAGACCCAGTACTTC | CASSPRLAVETQYF